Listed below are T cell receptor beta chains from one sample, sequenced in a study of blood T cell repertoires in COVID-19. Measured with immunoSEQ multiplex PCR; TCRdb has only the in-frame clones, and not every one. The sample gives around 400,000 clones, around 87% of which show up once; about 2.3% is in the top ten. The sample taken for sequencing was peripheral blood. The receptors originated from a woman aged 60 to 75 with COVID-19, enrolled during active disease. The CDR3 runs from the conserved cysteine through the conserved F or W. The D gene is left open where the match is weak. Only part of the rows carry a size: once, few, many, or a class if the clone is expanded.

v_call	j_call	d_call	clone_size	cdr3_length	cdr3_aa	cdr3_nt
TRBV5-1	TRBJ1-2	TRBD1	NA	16	CASSPTSGQGNYGYTF	TGCGCCAGCAGCCCGACCTCGGGACAGGGAAACTATGGCTACACCTTC
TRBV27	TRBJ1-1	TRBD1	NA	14	CASSFSDRAAEAFF	TGTGCCAGCAGTTTTTCGGACAGGGCCGCTGAAGCTTTCTTT
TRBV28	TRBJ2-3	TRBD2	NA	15	CASSSAGGSTDTQYF	TGTGCCAGCAGTTCAGCGGGGGGCAGCACAGATACGCAGTATTTT
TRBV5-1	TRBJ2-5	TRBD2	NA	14	CATSGGRRGETQYF	TGCGCCACCTCGGGGGGGAGACGGGGAGAGACCCAGTACTTC
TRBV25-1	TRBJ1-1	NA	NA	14	CASSGLQVNTEAFF	TGTGCCAGCAGTGGCCTACAGGTGAACACTGAAGCTTTCTTT
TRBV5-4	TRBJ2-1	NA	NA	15	CASSLGQGSYNEQFF	TGTGCCAGCAGCTTGGGGCAGGGGTCCTACAATGAGCAGTTCTTC
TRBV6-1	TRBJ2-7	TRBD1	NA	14	CASSEGTASYEQYF	TGTGCCAGCAGTGAGGGGACAGCGTCCTACGAGCAGTACTTC
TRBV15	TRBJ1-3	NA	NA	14	CATSIRGSGNTIYF	TGTGCCACCAGCATTAGGGGTTCTGGAAACACCATATATTTT
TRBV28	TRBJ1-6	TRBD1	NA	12	CAGRGPNSPLHF	TGTGCCGGCAGGGGGCCTAATTCACCCCTCCACTTT
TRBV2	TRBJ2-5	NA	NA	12	CASSVKTETQYF	TGTGCCAGCAGTGTGAAGACTGAGACCCAGTACTTC
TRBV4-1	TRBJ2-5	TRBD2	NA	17	CASSQLAGVKSPETQYF	TGCGCCAGCAGCCAACTAGCGGGGGTTAAGTCGCCAGAGACCCAGTACTTC
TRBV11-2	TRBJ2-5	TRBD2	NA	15	CASNQAGGGQETQYF	TGTGCCAGCAACCAGGCCGGCGGGGGCCAAGAGACCCAGTACTTC
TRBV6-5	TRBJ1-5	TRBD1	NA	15	CASRADRGSNQPQHF	TGTGCCAGCAGGGCAGACAGGGGGAGCAATCAGCCCCAGCATTTT
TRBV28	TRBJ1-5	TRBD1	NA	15	CASSLGGTGNQPQHF	TGTGCCAGCAGTTTAGGGGGGACAGGGAATCAGCCCCAGCATTTT
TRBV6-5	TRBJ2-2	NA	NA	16	CASSYSLQLNTGELFF	TGTGCCAGCAGTTACTCGTTACAGCTGAACACCGGGGAGCTGTTTTTT
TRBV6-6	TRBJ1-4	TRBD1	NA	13	CASWTGVYEKLFF	TGTGCCAGTTGGACAGGGGTATATGAAAAACTGTTTTTT
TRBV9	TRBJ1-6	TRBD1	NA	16	CASSAPQGAENSPLHF	TGTGCCAGCAGCGCACCACAGGGGGCCGAGAATTCACCCCTCCACTTT
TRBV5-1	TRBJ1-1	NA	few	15	CASSLVAGWNTEAFF	TGCGCCAGCAGCTTGGTTGCGGGCTGGAACACTGAAGCTTTCTTT
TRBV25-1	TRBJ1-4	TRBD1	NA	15	CASSRGTGGHEKLFF	TGTGCCAGCAGCCGTGGGACAGGCGGGCATGAAAAACTGTTTTTT
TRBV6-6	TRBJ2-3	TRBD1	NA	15	CASSIGQGGTDTQYF	TGTGCCAGCAGTATCGGACAGGGGGGCACAGATACGCAGTATTTT
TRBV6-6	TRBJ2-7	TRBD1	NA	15	CASSNTGTGKYEQYF	TGTGCCAGCAGTAACACCGGGACAGGGAAGTACGAGCAGTACTTC
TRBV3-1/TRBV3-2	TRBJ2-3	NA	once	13	CASSFSGGDTQYF	TGTGCCAGCAGCTTTTCCGGGGGAGATACGCAGTATTTT
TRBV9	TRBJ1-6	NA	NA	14	CASSESPGGSPLHF	TGTGCCAGCAGCGAATCCCCCGGCGGTTCACCCCTCCACTTT
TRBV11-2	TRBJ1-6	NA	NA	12	CASSTGISPLHF	TGTGCCAGCAGCACAGGGATTTCACCCCTCCACTTT
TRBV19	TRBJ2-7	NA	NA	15	CASSTPGGPPYEQYF	TGTGCCAGTAGCACCCCCGGGGGACCCCCCTACGAGCAGTACTTC
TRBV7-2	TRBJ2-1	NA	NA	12	CASSRPPSEQFF	TGTGCCAGCAGCCGCCCGCCTAGTGAGCAGTTCTTC
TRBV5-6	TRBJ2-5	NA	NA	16	CASSYLEARNQETQYF	TGTGCCAGCAGCTACCTTGAAGCTAGAAATCAAGAGACCCAGTACTTC
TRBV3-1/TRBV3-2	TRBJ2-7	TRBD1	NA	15	CASSPWNRGSNEQYF	TGTGCCAGCAGCCCATGGAACAGGGGGAGCAACGAGCAGTACTTC
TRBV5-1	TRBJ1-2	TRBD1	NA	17	CASSLPVDRGPLDGYTF	TGCGCCAGCAGCTTGCCCGTAGACAGGGGGCCATTGGATGGCTACACCTTC
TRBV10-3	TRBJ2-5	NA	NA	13	CAISSDYQETQYF	TGTGCCATCAGCTCCGACTACCAAGAGACCCAGTACTTC
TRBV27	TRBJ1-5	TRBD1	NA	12	CASRQGNQPQHF	TGTGCCAGCCGACAGGGGAATCAGCCCCAGCATTTT
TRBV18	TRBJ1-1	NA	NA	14	CASRKPGGATEAFF	TGTGCCAGCCGAAAGCCGGGGGGCGCCACTGAAGCTTTCTTT
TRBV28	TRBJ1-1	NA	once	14	CASSSGTLKTEAFF	TGTGCCAGCAGTTCCGGGACACTGAAAACTGAAGCTTTCTTT
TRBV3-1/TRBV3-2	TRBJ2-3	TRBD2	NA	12	CASTTIAGTQYF	TGTGCCAGCACCACAATAGCGGGTACGCAGTATTTT
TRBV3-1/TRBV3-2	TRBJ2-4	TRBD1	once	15	CASSQKQGAKNIQYF	TGTGCCAGCAGCCAAAAACAGGGGGCCAAAAACATTCAGTACTTC
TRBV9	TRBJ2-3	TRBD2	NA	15	CASSELAGSTDTQYF	TGTGCCAGCAGCGAACTAGCGGGGAGCACAGATACGCAGTATTTT
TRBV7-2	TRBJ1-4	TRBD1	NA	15	CASSLQQGAWEKLFF	TGTGCCAGCAGCCTCCAACAGGGGGCGTGGGAAAAACTGTTTTTT
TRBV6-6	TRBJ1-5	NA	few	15	CASRGPPYSNQPQHF	TGTGCCAGCAGGGGGCCACCATATAGCAATCAGCCCCAGCATTTT
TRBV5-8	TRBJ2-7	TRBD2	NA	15	CASSMRLAVGYEQYF	TGTGCCAGCAGCATGAGGCTAGCGGTGGGCTACGAGCAGTACTTC
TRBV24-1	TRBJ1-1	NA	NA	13	CATSDPRGTEAFF	TGTGCCACCAGTGATCCCCGCGGCACTGAAGCTTTCTTT
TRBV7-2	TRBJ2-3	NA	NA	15	CASSPWQGITDTQYF	TGTGCCAGCAGCCCTTGGCAGGGAATAACAGATACGCAGTATTTT
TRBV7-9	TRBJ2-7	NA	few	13	CASSLGLFYEQYF	TGTGCCAGCAGCTTAGGACTCTTCTACGAGCAGTACTTC
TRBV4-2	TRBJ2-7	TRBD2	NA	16	CASSQRTGTSSYEQYF	TGTGCCAGCAGCCAGAGGACCGGGACTAGCTCCTACGAGCAGTACTTC
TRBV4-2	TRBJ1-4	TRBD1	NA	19	CASSQDGGTGGGHGEKLFF	TGTGCCAGCAGCCAAGATGGCGGGACAGGGGGAGGCCACGGTGAAAAACTGTTTTTT
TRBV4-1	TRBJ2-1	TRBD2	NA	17	CASSQESYSGVDDEQFF	TGCGCCAGCAGCCAAGAGTCGTATAGCGGGGTCGACGATGAGCAGTTCTTC
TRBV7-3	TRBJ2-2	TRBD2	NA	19	CASSSPGLAGGLGTGELFF	TGTGCCAGCAGCTCCCCGGGACTAGCGGGGGGGCTGGGGACCGGGGAGCTGTTTTTT
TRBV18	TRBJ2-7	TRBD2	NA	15	CASSPPSGGKYEQYF	TGTGCCAGCTCACCCCCTAGCGGGGGGAAGTACGAGCAGTACTTC
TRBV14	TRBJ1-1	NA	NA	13	CASSQEDHTEAFF	TGTGCCAGCAGCCAGGAGGACCACACTGAAGCTTTCTTT
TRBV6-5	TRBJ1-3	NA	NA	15	CASSYGPGAGNTIYF	TGTGCCAGCAGTTACGGCCCAGGGGCTGGAAACACCATATATTTT
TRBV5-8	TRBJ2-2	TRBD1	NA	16	CASSSGTGILTGELFF	TGTGCCAGCAGCTCAGGGACAGGGATTTTAACCGGGGAGCTGTTTTTT
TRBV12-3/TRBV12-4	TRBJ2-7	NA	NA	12	CASSPRGDEQYF	TGTGCCAGCAGCCCCAGGGGCGACGAGCAGTACTTC
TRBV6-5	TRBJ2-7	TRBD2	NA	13	CASRLAGAYEQYF	TGTGCCAGCAGACTAGCGGGGGCCTACGAGCAGTACTTC
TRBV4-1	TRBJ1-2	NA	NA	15	CASSQGGQGTYGYTF	TGCGCCAGCAGCCAGGGAGGGCAAGGAACCTATGGCTACACCTTC
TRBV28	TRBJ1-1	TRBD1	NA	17	CASRYFPGQGGNTEAFF	TGTGCCAGCAGATACTTTCCGGGACAGGGGGGGAACACTGAAGCTTTCTTT
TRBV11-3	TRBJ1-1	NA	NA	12	CASSNRDTEAFF	TGTGCCAGCAGCAACCGGGACACTGAAGCTTTCTTT